This TCR beta chain emerged from a study of cytomegalovirus exposure and HLA in healthy donors. Trimming took off 6 bases at V and 12 bases at J, with 15 bases between the two ends. The CDR3 length is 12 residues. The germline V gene has CDR1 MDHEN and CDR2 SYDVKM. Both 60 Vbeta primers and 13 Jbeta primers went into the PCR. Measured with immunoSEQ multiplex PCR; TCRdb has only the in-frame clones, and not every one. Listed are roughly 46,000 clones; approximately 1.1% falls within the top ten. Points from the study as a whole: About 87% or about 30% of the time was how often most TCR beta V segments were productive, according to an earlier analysis. Generally TCR sequences proved uncommon, though certain public TCRs appeared in numerous donors. In a later analysis, TCR beta V- and J-gene trimming was associated with a missense DCLRE1C variant.

Comment on this clone: Its antigen is not identified.

The J gene is TRBJ2-1, the V gene TRBV28, with D tentatively TRBD2 (7 bases). Sequences were obtained from PBMCs. This clonotype was sampled from a woman in her forties in good health and CMV-seronegative. CDR3: CASSPPGGGQFF. DNA of the CDR3: TGTGCCAGCAGCCCGCCGGGGGGCGGGCAGTTCTTC.